Below are 23 T cell receptor beta chains sequenced from a single sample in a study of beta chain features in type 1 diabetes. Every bit of the isolated RNA underwent reverse transcription, so sequencing read expressed TCRB transcripts. Sequencing used immunoSEQ multiplex PCR; TCRdb keeps in-frame clones, though not all of them. Here the sample spans under 550,000 clones, about an eighth being singletons. The material sequenced was naive CD4+ T cells from blood. These receptors were collected from a woman under 30 in good health.

This clone has just a few counts. The chain uses TRBV29-1 and TRBJ2-2, with 8 bases that match TRBD2. Germline lookup yields CDR1 SQVTM and CDR2 ANQGSEA. The CDR3 has 15 amino acids. V lost 5 bases to trimming and J lost 0 bases; unmatched junction nucleotides: 5. CDR3: CSVPGGRSNTGELFF. Written as DNA, the CDR3 is TGCAGCGTTCCGGGGGGGCGATCGAACACCGGGGAGCTGTTTTTT.

This clone has more than one count but fewer than ten. Additional DNA sequences in this sample encode the identical CDR3. The genes are TRBV9 and TRBJ2-5; D is perhaps TRBD2 (6 bases). The CDR3 totals 14 residues. V lost 0 bases and J lost 2, with 8 bases in between. Germline V gene lookup returns CDR1 SGDLS and CDR2 YYNGEE. The DNA for the CDR3 is TGTGCCAGCAGCGTAGGTGGGGGGCAAGAGACCCAGTACTTC. Amino acids: CASSVGGGQETQYF.

This clone came up a few times. V gene TRBV29-1 combines with J gene TRBJ1-1; D possibly corresponds to TRBD1 (5 bases). The germline CDR1 and CDR2 sequences are SQVTM and ANQGSEA. The CDR3 loop spans 13 amino acids. V lost 0 bases and J lost 1, with 6 bases in between. The CDR3 DNA follows: TGCAGCGTTGAAGAGGGGGGGAACACTGAAGCTTTCTTT. Its translation is CSVEEGGNTEAFF.

The gene calls are TRBV20-1 and TRBJ2-1; D uncertain. CDR3 length equals 11 residues. Germline V gene data show CDR1 as DFQATT and CDR2 as SNEGSKA (reference sequence). The V and J ends lost 5 bases and 7 bases respectively, with 9 bases between them. CDR3 nucleotide sequence: TGCAGTGCTCGTAGGTGGAATGAGCAGTTCTTC. This gives the protein CSARRWNEQFF.

The chain recombines TRBV5-1 with TRBJ2-3; 7 bases map to TRBD2. The V segment lost 5 bases and the J segment 0 bases; nucleotides outside the gene matches: 6. This CDR3 is built from 15 residues. Germline V CDR1 and CDR2: SGHRS, YFSETQ. CDR3 nucleotide sequence: TGCGCCAGCAGTAGCGGGTATACTAGCACAGATACGCAGTATTTT. Its protein product is CASSSGYTSTDTQYF.

This clone was observed a few times. This sequence joins TRBV30 and TRBJ2-7; D is possibly TRBD2 (5 bases). V was clipped by 5 bases and J by 8 bases, with 22 bases between them. The CDR3 sequence is 14 residues long. CDR1 GTSNPN and CDR2 SVGIG come from the germline V gene (reference sequence). In DNA form, the CDR3 reads TGTGCCTGGGTGGCGTATGAACGAGGGTTCAAGCAGTACTTC. It codes for CAWVAYERGFKQYF. Looking up the rest from reference TRBV30 and TRBJ2-7 gives the full variable domain: SQTIHQWPATLVQPVGSPLSLECTVEGTSNPNLYWYRQAAGRGLQLLFYSVGIGQISSEVPQNLSASRPQDRQFILSSKKLLLSDSGFYLCAWVAYERGFKQYFGPGTRLTVT.

CDR3 region: CSVVAGAQQFF. In nucleotides, the CDR3 is TGCAGCGTTGTCGCGGGGGCTCAGCAGTTCTTC. The V call is TRBV29-1, the J call TRBJ2-1; tentatively, D is TRBD2 (7 bases). This CDR3 is built from 11 residues. Germline values: CDR1 SQVTM, CDR2 ANQGSEA. V lost 4 bases and J lost 11, with 12 bases in between.

This clone was seen a few times. The V gene is TRBV25-1, the J gene TRBJ1-1; D unclear. V shed 8 bases and J shed 7 bases, with 17 bases lying between them. The CDR3 extends over 13 amino acids. Germline CDR1 MGHDK, CDR2 SYGVNS. The CDR3 loop reads CASRRLGVNEAFF. The CDR3 DNA is TGTGCCAGCCGCAGGTTAGGAGTAAATGAAGCTTTCTTT.

The CDR3 nucleotides are TGTGCCAGCAGCGTGTGGTTTCTACCGTCACCCCTCCACTTT. Translation gives CASSVWFLPSPLHF. The rearrangement uses TRBV9 and TRBJ1-6, with unresolved D. Trimming left V 2 bases short and J 10 bases short, with 13 bases between. The germline CDR1 and CDR2 sequences are SGDLS and YYNGEE. There are 14 residues in the CDR3.

This chain uses TRBV7-9 with TRBJ2-7; D gene unclear. Trimming left V 1 base short and J 3 bases short, with 7 bases between. The V gene's germline CDR1 is SEHNR and CDR2 FQNEAQ (reference sequence). The CDR3 sequence is 13 residues long. The CDR3 reads CASSLVTDYEQYF. The CDR3 nucleotides read TGTGCCAGCAGCTTAGTTACTGACTACGAGCAGTACTTC.

This clone has more than one count but fewer than ten. This chain uses TRBV5-1 with TRBJ2-1, with D perhaps matching TRBD1 or TRBD2 (5 bases each). This CDR3 is 13 amino acids long. CDR1 is SGHRS, CDR2 YFSETQ, per germline. Trimming cost V 4 bases and J 15 bases, with 20 bases left between them. The CDR3 spells CASSLTSGTSVFF. CDR3 in DNA: TGCGCCAGCAGCCTTACCTCCGGGACCAGCGTGTTCTTC.

The rearrangement links TRBV7-9 to TRBJ2-7; 11 positions agree with TRBD2. V trimming: 6 bases; J trimming: 5 bases; junction bases outside the gene matches: 0. The CDR3 is 12 amino acids. From germline, CDR1 is SEHNR and CDR2 FQNEAQ (reference sequence). The DNA of the CDR3 is TGTGCCAGCAGACTAGCGGGAGACGAGCAGTACTTC. The encoded protein is CASRLAGDEQYF.

The V call is TRBV6-1, the J call TRBJ2-7; TRBD1 might be the D (5 bases). The ends were cut back, 7 bases at V and 3 bases at J, with 13 bases in the middle. This CDR3 is built from 13 residues. Germline CDR1 MNHNS, CDR2 SASEGT. The CDR3 is CASTYQGIYEQYF. The CDR3 DNA reads as TGTGCCAGCACTTACCAGGGTATCTACGAGCAGTACTTC.

This sequence joins TRBV7-2 and TRBJ2-3, with 13 bases that match TRBD2. This CDR3 spans 13 amino acids. Trimming removed 5 bases from V and 14 bases from J; junction bases left unmatched: 7. Germline loops: CDR1 SGHTA, CDR2 FQGNSA. This CDR3 is CASSPGTSGAGYF. The CDR3 region has the DNA TGTGCCAGCAGCCCAGGGACTAGCGGGGCGGGGTATTTT.

The chain has TRBV25-1 and TRBJ1-1, with TRBD1 matching 10 bases. Germline V gene data show CDR1 as MGHDK and CDR2 as SYGVNS. This CDR3 contains 15 residues. Germline trimming cut 3 bases from V and 4 bases from J; bases unmatched to any gene: 5. CDR3 region: CASSDEGTGVTEAFF. The CDR3 coding sequence is TGTGCCAGCAGTGATGAAGGGACAGGGGTCACTGAAGCTTTCTTT.

The gene calls are TRBV29-1 and TRBJ2-5, with D hard to call. Per germline, CDR1 SQVTM and CDR2 ANQGSEA. This CDR3 spans 12 amino acids. Trimming removed 6 bases from V and 5 bases from J, with 13 bases in between. The CDR3 DNA follows: TGCAGCGTAAAGACGGGCGATGAGACCCAGTACTTC. Its protein is CSVKTGDETQYF.

This chain links TRBV4-3 with TRBJ2-1, with D possibly being TRBD2 (5 bases). Per the germline V gene, CDR1 is LGHNA and CDR2 is YSLEER. V was clipped by 0 bases and J by 9 bases, with 9 bases between them. This CDR3 has 13 residues. CDR3 sequence reads: CASSQDPRGEQFF. The CDR3 nucleotides read TGCGCCAGCAGCCAAGATCCTCGGGGTGAGCAGTTCTTC.

V is TRBV30 and J is TRBJ1-5; D not certain. Looked up from germline, CDR1 is GTSNPN and CDR2 is SVGIG (reference sequence). V lost 2 bases and J lost 4, with 12 bases in between. The CDR3 extends over 14 amino acids. CDR3 sequence reads: CAWSTSGGNQPQHF. The CDR3 DNA sequence: TGTGCCTGGAGTACTTCAGGAGGAAATCAGCCCCAGCATTTT.

This clone has only a few counts. The chain carries TRBV11-3 and TRBJ2-1; the match to TRBD2 covers 9 bases. After removal of 3 bases from V and 4 bases from J, the junction contained 4 bases not matched to a gene. This CDR3 spans 15 amino acids. Germline V gene lookup returns CDR1 SGHNT and CDR2 YENEEA. The CDR3 coding sequence is TGTGCCAGCAGCTTTAGCGGGAGATCTTACAATGAGCAGTTCTTC. Translation gives CASSFSGRSYNEQFF.

This clone was picked up a small number of times. The chain recombines TRBV7-2 with TRBJ1-4, with a tentative D call TRBD1 (6 bases). V was cut by 6 bases and J by 7 bases, with 18 bases left in between. The CDR3 contains 15 residues. Germline V CDR1 and CDR2: SGHTA, FQGNSA. CDR3 in amino acids: CASSLTGNVGEKLFF. The CDR3 DNA sequence: TGTGCCAGCAGTCTTACAGGGAACGTCGGTGAAAAACTGTTTTTT.

The V gene is TRBV4-3, the J gene TRBJ2-3; 14 bases match TRBD2. J lost 4 bases, V lost 4 bases, and 10 bases had no gene match. CDR1 and CDR2 from the germline V gene are LGHNA and YSLEER. The CDR3 extends over 18 amino acids. The CDR3 DNA is TGCGCCAGCAGCCCGTCCCGACTAGCGGGAGGGCCCGCAGATACGCAGTATTTT. Translated: CASSPSRLAGGPADTQYF.

This clone appeared a few times. The rearrangement uses TRBV27 and TRBJ2-1, with 7 bases identical to TRBD1. The CDR3 consists of 18 residues. Germline V gene data show CDR1 as MNHEY and CDR2 as SMNVEV (reference sequence). The junction had 9 bases not matched to a gene; V was cut back by 1 base and J by 0 bases. The CDR3 bases are TGTGCCAGCAGTTTATACGGGACAGCCGCCTTCTCCTACAATGAGCAGTTCTTC. This encodes CASSLYGTAAFSYNEQFF.

CDR3 sequence reads: CASSPLGSEKLFF. DNA for the CDR3: TGCGCCAGCAGCCCCCTCGGGAGTGAAAAACTGTTTTTT. J is TRBJ1-4 and V is TRBV5-1; D not resolved. The V end was cut by 4 bases, the J end by 7 bases, with 11 bases between. Germline V gene data show CDR1 as SGHRS and CDR2 as YFSETQ. This CDR3 has 13 amino acids.